This T cell receptor beta chain was documented in a study of response to subunit inactivated influenza vaccine. This clonotype was counted only a few times. The CDR3 is 11 amino acids. Germline assignment: CDR1 DFQATT and CDR2 SNEGSKA (reference sequence). Trimming removed 6 bases from V and 6 bases from J, with 11 bases in between. MiXCR was run by TCRdb on the RT-PCR reads, yielding one entry per CDR3 protein. The data show some 550,000 distinct CDR3 sequences, approximately 24% seen once. This sample was also put to use in a study of T cells expressing NK-cell markers. That study adds: The authors made TCR beta cDNA libraries by 5'RACE template switching. This switching added a universal primer site and UMIs. The TCR beta repertoires were obtained from sorted CD3+CD56+NKG2C+, CD3+CD56+NKG2C- and CD3+CD56-NKG2C+ T cells. One of the eight sequenced donors was seronegative, whereas the other seven were HCMV-seropositive. The CD3+CD56-NKG2C+ fraction of a handful of donors was also led by these clonotypes. No clear determination of HCMV specificity was made for expanded NKG2C+ T cell clones.

The chain couples TRBV20-1 to TRBJ1-1; unclear D gene. The sequence was obtained from a man aged 45-65 years who received an inactivated influenza vaccine. Specimen: CD4+ T cells sorted from PBMCs, collected less than 13 days after vaccination. The DNA for the CDR3 is TGCAGTGCCCCGGTGGCGCCTGAAGCTTTCTTT. This gives the protein CSAPVAPEAFF.